This T cell receptor (beta chain) was sequenced during a study of blood T cell repertoires in COVID-19 (dated by TCRdb to 2018 to 2020). Regarding the research as a whole: The collaborator samples originated in the United States, Italy and Spain and spanned the acute and convalescent phases of COVID-19. The material from the prospective study consisted of cDNA or gDNA derived from T cells, B-cell-depleted T cells, or PBMCs. The dataset comprised deeply sampled blood TCRbeta repertoires from subjects exposed to, actively infected with, or recovered from COVID-19. The repertoires were released in a freely available public database intended as a resource for research on the immune response to SARS-CoV-2. The samples were drawn from two sources: the first 160 participants of the ongoing ImmuneRACE study, and 1,254 subjects contributed by 6 global collaborators. Nearly every sample came with metadata listing a de-identified subject ID, COVID-19 status, age in years and sex. Where available, HLA class I and class II types were obtained from metadata supplied by the sample provider rather than from assay-based typing. Here is what the overall study found, with its caveats: How much clinical and demographic metadata was included differed by source and by participant, and the metadata was provided uncurated.

The immunoSEQ Assay, a bias-controlled multiplex PCR, was used to amplify TCRbeta CDR3 regions from genomic DNA. The original methods were these. The number of nucleated cells in each sample was estimated by amplification of reference gene primers within the assay. To quantify the absolute abundance of each unique TCRbeta CDR3 rearrangement, sequence reads were collapsed and filtered. For each sample, productive Simpson clonality was calculated as the square root of Simpson's diversity index across productive rearrangements. TCRdb took this table from immuneACCESS and kept in-frame rearrangements with V and J called. Such tables lack part of the clones; where checked against another copy, unresolved V genes explain under half of the gap, and the rest is unexplained. The DNA gave D and trimming, while V, J and clone size come from that table. The sample table shows approximately 260,000 clones, and roughly 89% are seen once. Roughly 1.9% of the sample comes from the top ten.

In the prospective study, participants were roughly 18 to 95 years old, resided in 24 geographic areas of the United States, and were enrolled through a virtual design. In the prospective study, cohorts were assigned on the basis of participant-reported clinical history obtained from a screening survey and a study questionnaire. For ImmuneRACE Cohort 3, a participant was defined as recovered based on two consecutive negative NP/OP PCR tests, clearance by a healthcare professional, or resolution of symptoms. Each participant in the prospective study had whole blood, serum and a nasopharyngeal or oropharyngeal swab collected by mobile phlebotomists. Over an approximately 2-month period, participants in the prospective study had the option of providing additional blood draws and questionnaires. Before DNA extraction, prospective study blood samples were shipped either frozen or at room temperature.

As for this clone: What this receptor recognizes is not known. Base-call qualities are not available, and no considerably larger clone is one nucleotide away.

V has 0 bases trimmed and J has 6 bases trimmed; junction bases matching no gene number 8. CDR1 and CDR2, per the germline V gene, are SGDLS and YYNGEE. The CDR3 sequence holds 15 residues, the cysteine and phenylalanine included. Solely the CDR3 DNA is kept, with 45 bases framed from the first base. The chain couples TRBV9 to TRBJ2-7, with 8 bases aligning to TRBD1. This clonotype was sampled from a woman aged 55-70 years who had recovered from COVID-19. Material for sequencing was PBMCs or T cells enriched from blood (not recorded which). The DNA sequence is as follows: TGTGCCAGCAGCGTAGGGAGGACAGGGACTGGCGAGCAGTACTTC. Its protein reads: CASSVGRTGTGEQYF. The reference TRBV9 and TRBJ2-7 proteins fill in what lies around the CDR3, so the full variable domain reads DSGVTQTPKHLITATGQRVTLRCSPRSGDLSVYWYQQSLDQGLQFLIQYYNGEERAKGNILERFSAQQFPDLHSELNLSSLELGDSALYFCASSVGRTGTGEQYFGPGTRLTVT.